A selection of T cell receptor beta chains follows, all from one sample in a study of blood T cell repertoires in COVID-19. Profiling relied on immunoSEQ multiplex PCR, and the TCRdb table lists in-frame clones only, not all of them. The sample has some 56,000 clones, over 70% seen once; the top ten hold 18%. Sequencing was carried out using peripheral blood. These receptors all stem from a woman aged 45-65 years with active or convalescent COVID-19. Each CDR3 is given with its conserved first and last residue. Each record gives: D gene, V gene, J gene, clone size, CDR3 length, CDR3 DNA, CDR3 protein. D genes are given only for firm matches. Size tells how often a clone was seen (once, few, many) or the class of an expanded clone, and some rows leave it out.

.	TRBV5-1	TRBJ1-1	.	14	TGCGCCAGCAGCTTGGGGGGGGAGCCTCCAGAAGCTTTCTTT	CASSLGGEPPEAFF
.	TRBV28	TRBJ2-1	.	12	TGTGCCAGCAGTTACGCGGCGGGTGAGCAGTTCTTC	CASSYAAGEQFF
.	TRBV30	TRBJ2-1	.	11	TGTGCCTGGAGTCGTGTTAATGAGCAGTTCTTC	CAWSRVNEQFF
.	TRBV7-9	TRBJ2-1	.	16	TGTGCCAGCAGCTCCCGGGAGACCCCCCTCTACAATGAGCAGTTCTTC	CASSSRETPLYNEQFF
TRBD2	TRBV7-6	TRBJ2-3	.	16	TGTGCCAGCAGCTCGGACCTAGCGGGGGGAGAAGATACGCAGTATTTT	CASSSDLAGGEDTQYF
.	TRBV6-5	TRBJ2-1	.	16	TGTGCCAGCAGTTACTCCTTTAGGGGGACCTACAATGAGCAGTTCTTC	CASSYSFRGTYNEQFF
.	TRBV28	TRBJ1-2	.	13	TGTGCCAGCAGTTTAGGAGGGAACTATGGCTACACCTTC	CASSLGGNYGYTF
.	TRBV30	TRBJ1-1	.	13	TGTGCCTGGAGACGGACAGCGAACACTGAAGCTTTCTTT	CAWRRTANTEAFF
.	TRBV7-9	TRBJ1-5	.	15	TGTGCCAGCAGCCCTCCGGGATGGGACAATCAGCCCCAGCATTTT	CASSPPGWDNQPQHF
.	TRBV4-1	TRBJ1-1	.	14	TGCGCCAGCAGCCACTCACAGAGGGACACTGAAGCTTTCTTT	CASSHSQRDTEAFF
.	TRBV2	TRBJ1-3	.	14	TGTGCCAGCAGTGAAAGTACAGCTGGAAACACCATATATTTT	CASSESTAGNTIYF
TRBD2	TRBV11-2	TRBJ2-3	.	15	TGTGCCAGCAGCCTGACTAGCGGGAGGGGGGATACGCAGTATTTT	CASSLTSGRGDTQYF
.	TRBV7-2	TRBJ2-5	.	15	TGTGCCAGCAGAAGTCCGGACAGAGTACAAGAGACCCAGTACTTC	CASRSPDRVQETQYF
.	TRBV5-1	TRBJ1-2	.	15	TGCGCCAGCAGCTTACAGGGAGGGGAACTATATGGCTACACCTTC	CASSLQGGELYGYTF
TRBD2	TRBV3-1/TRBV3-2	TRBJ2-1	.	17	TGTGCCAGCAGCCATTCTAGCGGGAGTTATCACTACAATGAGCAGTTCTTC	CASSHSSGSYHYNEQFF
TRBD2	TRBV18	TRBJ2-1	.	14	TGTGCCAGCTCACCCTTTAGCGGGAGTAATGAGCAGTTCTTC	CASSPFSGSNEQFF
.	TRBV27	TRBJ1-5	.	17	TGTGCCAGCAGCAGAGCCGCAGGGGATTGGGGCAATCAGCCCCAGCATTTT	CASSRAAGDWGNQPQHF
TRBD2	TRBV4-1	TRBJ2-7	.	16	TGCGCCAGCAGCCAGCTCGGGACTAGCGGGAAGGGGGAGCAGTACTTC	CASSQLGTSGKGEQYF
TRBD2	TRBV29-1	TRBJ2-1	.	13	TGCATAACAAGAGGACTAGCTCACAATGAGCAGTTCTTC	CITRGLAHNEQFF
.	TRBV2	TRBJ1-3	.	15	TGTGCCAGCAACTCGATTGACAGCTCTGGAAACACCATATATTTT	CASNSIDSSGNTIYF
TRBD1	TRBV5-6	TRBJ2-3	.	12	TGTGCCAGCAGTTCCGAGTCAGGGGGCCAGTATTTT	CASSSESGGQYF
.	TRBV14	TRBJ1-3	few	16	TGTGCCAGCAGCCAAGAGCCACATGCCAGTGGAAACACCATATATTTT	CASSQEPHASGNTIYF
.	TRBV25-1	TRBJ2-6	many	15	TGTGCCAGCAGTGATTGGGGCGCTGGGGCCAACGTCCTGACTTTC	CASSDWGAGANVLTF
TRBD2	TRBV4-1	TRBJ2-2	.	18	TGCGCCAGCAGCCAAGTCCGGGGGTTAGCGGGAGGGTTTGGGGAGCTGTTTTTT	CASSQVRGLAGGFGELFF
.	TRBV27	TRBJ2-7	.	13	TGTGCCAGCAGTTTCCCAGGGTCCTACGAGCAGTACTTC	CASSFPGSYEQYF
.	TRBV7-9	TRBJ2-3	.	16	TGTGCCAGCAGCTTCATTGCGGTCATGGCCCCCGGGACGCAGTATTTT	CASSFIAVMAPGTQYF
.	TRBV10-2	TRBJ1-3	.	16	TGCGCCAGCAGCGATTCCTACCTCGGGACTGGAAACACCATATATTTT	CASSDSYLGTGNTIYF
.	TRBV25-1	TRBJ2-7	.	13	TGTGCCAGCAGTGTAATATACAGGGACGAGCAGTACTTC	CASSVIYRDEQYF
TRBD1	TRBV11-3	TRBJ1-1	.	13	TGTGCCAGCAGCGCGAGAGGGACAGGGGAAGCTTTCTTT	CASSARGTGEAFF
.	TRBV5-1	TRBJ2-1	.	14	TGCGCCAGCAGCCGGCAGGGTCAATACAATGAGCAGTTCTTC	CASSRQGQYNEQFF
.	TRBV28	TRBJ2-7	.	13	TGTGCCAGCAGTTTCCCAGGGGTGGGCGAGCAGTACTTC	CASSFPGVGEQYF